Listed here is a single T cell receptor beta chain. As yet, its antigen is unknown. Trimming cost V 3 bases and J 7 bases; bases outside gene matches: 10. The CDR3 consists of 16 residues. Germline V gene sequence: CDR1 MNHNS, CDR2 SASEGT. The repertoire was sequenced with immunoSEQ multiplex PCR; TCRdb's copy has only in-frame clones and lacks some. This sample has approximately 90,000 clones, with 93% found just once. The data stem from a study of cytomegalovirus exposure and HLA in healthy donors. Study overall: The approximately 130 validation repertoires matched the approximately 700 first-cohort repertoires in platform, a later analysis reported. Study observations and caveats: According to the study, around 160 TCR beta chains were cytomegalovirus-associated.

Sequenced input: PBMCs. The chain recombines TRBV6-1 with TRBJ1-5; 9 positions match TRBD1. The clonotype was recovered from a woman aged 25 to 39 in good health and CMV-seropositive. CDR3 DNA sequence: TGTGCCAGCAGTGACCTTAAACAGGGGGCAAGGCAGCCCCAGCATTTT. As protein: CASSDLKQGARQPQHF.